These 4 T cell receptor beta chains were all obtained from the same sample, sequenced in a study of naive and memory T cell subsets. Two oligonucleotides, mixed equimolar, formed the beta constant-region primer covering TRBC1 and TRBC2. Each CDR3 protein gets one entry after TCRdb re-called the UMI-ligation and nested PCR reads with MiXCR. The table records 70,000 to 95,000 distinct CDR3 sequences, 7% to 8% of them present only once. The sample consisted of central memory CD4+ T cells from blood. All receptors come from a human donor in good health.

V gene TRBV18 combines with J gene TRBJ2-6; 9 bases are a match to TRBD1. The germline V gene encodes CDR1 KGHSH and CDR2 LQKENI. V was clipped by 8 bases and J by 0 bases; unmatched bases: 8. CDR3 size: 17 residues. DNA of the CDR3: TGTGCCAGCAAAGGACAGGGGCGGTACTCTGGGGCCAACGTCCTGACTTTC. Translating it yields CASKGQGRYSGANVLTF. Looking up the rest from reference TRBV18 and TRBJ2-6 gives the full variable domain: NAGVMQNPRHLVRRRGQEARLRCSPMKGHSHVYWYRQLPEEGLKFMVYLQKENIIDESGMPKERFSAEFPKEGPSILRIQQVVRGDSAAYFCASKGQGRYSGANVLTFGAGSRLTVL.

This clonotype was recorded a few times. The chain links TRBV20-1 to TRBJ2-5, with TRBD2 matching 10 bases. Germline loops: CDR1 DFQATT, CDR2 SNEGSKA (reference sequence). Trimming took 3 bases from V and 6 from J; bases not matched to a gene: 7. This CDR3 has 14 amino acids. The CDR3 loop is CSASSLAGRKTQYF. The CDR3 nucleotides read TGCAGTGCTAGTTCACTAGCGGGGAGGAAGACCCAGTACTTC.

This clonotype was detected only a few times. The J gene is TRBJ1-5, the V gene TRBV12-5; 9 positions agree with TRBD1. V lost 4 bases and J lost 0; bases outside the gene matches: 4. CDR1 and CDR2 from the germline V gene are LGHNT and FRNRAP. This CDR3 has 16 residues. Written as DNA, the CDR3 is TGTGCTAGTGGTTCCCAACAGGGGGCTAGCAATCAGCCCCAGCATTTT. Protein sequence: CASGSQQGASNQPQHF.

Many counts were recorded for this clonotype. Here the CDR3 DNA reads TGTGCCAGCAGGCCAAGAGAGGGTGCCACTGAAGCTTTCTTT. This gives the protein CASRPREGATEAFF. V usage is TRBV27 and J usage is TRBJ1-1; D gene uncertain. CDR1 is MNHEY and CDR2 is SMNVEV in the germline V gene (reference sequence). V lost 6 bases and J 4 bases, leaving 15 bases between the germline ends. The CDR3 covers 14 residues.